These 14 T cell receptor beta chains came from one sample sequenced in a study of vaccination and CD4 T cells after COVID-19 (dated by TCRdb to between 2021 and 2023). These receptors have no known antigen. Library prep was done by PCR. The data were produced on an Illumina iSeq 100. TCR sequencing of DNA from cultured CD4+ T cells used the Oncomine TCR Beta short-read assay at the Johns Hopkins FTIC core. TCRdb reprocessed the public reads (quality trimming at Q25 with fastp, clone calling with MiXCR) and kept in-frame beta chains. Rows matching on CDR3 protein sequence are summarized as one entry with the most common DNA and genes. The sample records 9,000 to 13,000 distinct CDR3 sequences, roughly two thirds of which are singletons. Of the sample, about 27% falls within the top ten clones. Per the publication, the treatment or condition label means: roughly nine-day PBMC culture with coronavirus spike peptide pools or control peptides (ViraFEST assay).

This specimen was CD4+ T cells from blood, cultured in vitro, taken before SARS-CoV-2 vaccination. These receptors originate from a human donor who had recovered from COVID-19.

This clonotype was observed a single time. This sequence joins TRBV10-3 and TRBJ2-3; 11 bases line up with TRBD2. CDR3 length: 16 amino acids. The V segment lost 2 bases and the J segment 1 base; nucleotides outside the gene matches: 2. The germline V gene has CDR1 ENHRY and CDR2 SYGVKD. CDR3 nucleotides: TGTGCCATCAGTGAGGGACTAGCGGGTGGCACAGATACGCAGTATTTT. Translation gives CAISEGLAGGTDTQYF.

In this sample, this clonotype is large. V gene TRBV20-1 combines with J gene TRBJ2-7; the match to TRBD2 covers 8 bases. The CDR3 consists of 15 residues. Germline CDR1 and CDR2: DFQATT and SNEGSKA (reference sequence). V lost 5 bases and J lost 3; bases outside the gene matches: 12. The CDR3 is CSAGLPLADHYEQYF. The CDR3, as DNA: TGCAGTGCTGGACTCCCACTAGCGGACCACTACGAGCAGTACTTC.

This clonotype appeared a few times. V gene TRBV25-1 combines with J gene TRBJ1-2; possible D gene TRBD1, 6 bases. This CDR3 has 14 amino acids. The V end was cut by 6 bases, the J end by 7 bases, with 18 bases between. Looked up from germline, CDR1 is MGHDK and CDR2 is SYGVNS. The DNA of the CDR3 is TGTGCCAGCAGGAAGACGGGCAGGGGATTTGGCTACACCTTC. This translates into CASRKTGRGFGYTF.

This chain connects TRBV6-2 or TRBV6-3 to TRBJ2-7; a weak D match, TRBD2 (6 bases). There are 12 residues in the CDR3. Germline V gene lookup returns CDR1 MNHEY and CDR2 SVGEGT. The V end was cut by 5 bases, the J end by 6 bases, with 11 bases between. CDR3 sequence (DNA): TGTGCCAGCAGTGCTCTAGCGCCCGAGCAGTACTTC. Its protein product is CASSALAPEQYF.

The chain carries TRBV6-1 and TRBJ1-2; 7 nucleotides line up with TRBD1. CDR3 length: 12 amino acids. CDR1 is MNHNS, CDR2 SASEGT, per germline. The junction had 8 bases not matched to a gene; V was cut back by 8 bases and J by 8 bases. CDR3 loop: CASGPGGDGYTF. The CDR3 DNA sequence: TGTGCCAGCGGTCCAGGGGGTGACGGCTACACCTTC.

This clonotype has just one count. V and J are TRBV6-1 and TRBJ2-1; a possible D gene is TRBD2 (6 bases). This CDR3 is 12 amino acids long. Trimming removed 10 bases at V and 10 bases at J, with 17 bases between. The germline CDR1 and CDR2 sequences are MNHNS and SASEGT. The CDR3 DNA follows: TGTGCCACCGACCCGGCCCGGGGGGAGCAGTTCTTC. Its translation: CATDPARGEQFF.

The CDR3 here is CASAPERNQPQHF. The CDR3 DNA reads as TGTGCCAGCGCCCCGGAACGCAATCAGCCCCAGCATTTT. The chain has TRBV18 and TRBJ1-5; D unresolved. V lost 8 bases and J 2 bases, leaving 10 bases between the germline ends. There are 13 residues in the CDR3. The V gene's germline CDR1 is KGHSH and CDR2 LQKENI.

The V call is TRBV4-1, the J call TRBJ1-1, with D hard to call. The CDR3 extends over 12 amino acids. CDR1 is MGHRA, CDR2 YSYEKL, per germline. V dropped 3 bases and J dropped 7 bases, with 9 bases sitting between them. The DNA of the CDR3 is TGCGCCAGCAGCCAGGGCGGTGATGAAGCTTTCTTT. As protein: CASSQGGDEAFF.

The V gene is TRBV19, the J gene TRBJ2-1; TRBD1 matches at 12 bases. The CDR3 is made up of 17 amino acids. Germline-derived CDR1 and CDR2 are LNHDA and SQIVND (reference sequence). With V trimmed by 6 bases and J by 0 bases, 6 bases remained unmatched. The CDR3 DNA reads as TGTGCCAGTAGCCCCCGGGACAGGGGGCACTCCTACAATGAGCAGTTCTTC. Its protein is CASSPRDRGHSYNEQFF.

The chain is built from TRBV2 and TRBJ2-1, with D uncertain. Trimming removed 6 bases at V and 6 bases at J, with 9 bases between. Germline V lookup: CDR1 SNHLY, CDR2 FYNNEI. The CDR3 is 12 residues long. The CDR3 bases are TGTGCCAGCAGGGCCGAAATCAATGAGCAGTTCTTC. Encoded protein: CASRAEINEQFF.

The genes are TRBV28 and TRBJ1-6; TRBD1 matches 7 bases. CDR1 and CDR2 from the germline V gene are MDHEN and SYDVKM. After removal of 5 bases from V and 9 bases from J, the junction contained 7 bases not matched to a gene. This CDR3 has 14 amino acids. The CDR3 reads CASSPRDSSSPLHF. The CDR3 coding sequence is TGTGCCAGCAGTCCTCGGGACAGTAGTTCACCCCTCCACTTT. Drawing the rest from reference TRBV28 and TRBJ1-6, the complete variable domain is DVKVTQSSRYLVKRTGEKVFLECVQDMDHENMFWYRQDPGLGLRLIYFSYDVKMKEKGDIPEGYSVSREKKERFSLILESASTNQTSMYLCASSPRDSSSPLHFGNGTRLTVT.

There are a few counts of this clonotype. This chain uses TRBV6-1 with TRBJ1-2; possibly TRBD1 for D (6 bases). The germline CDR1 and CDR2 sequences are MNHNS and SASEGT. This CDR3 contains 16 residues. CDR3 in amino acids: CATSGTFIGGIYGYTF. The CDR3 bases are TGTGCTACCTCCGGGACATTTATTGGGGGGATCTATGGCTACACCTTC.

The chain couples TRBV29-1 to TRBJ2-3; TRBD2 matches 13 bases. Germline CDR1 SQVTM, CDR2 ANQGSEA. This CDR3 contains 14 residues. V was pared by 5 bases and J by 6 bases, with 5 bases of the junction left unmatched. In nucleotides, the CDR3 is TGCAGCGTTTGGACTAGCGGGAGTGTTGATACGCAGTATTTT. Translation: CSVWTSGSVDTQYF.

CDR3: CASSLEGEQFF. The CDR3 DNA follows: TGTGCCAGCAGCTTAGAGGGGGAGCAGTTCTTC. The V gene is TRBV7-6, the J gene TRBJ2-1, with a possible D match to TRBD1 (5 bases). This CDR3 has 11 amino acids. Germline-derived CDR1 and CDR2 are SGHVS and FNYEAQ. V was clipped by 1 base and J by 10 bases, with 5 bases between them.